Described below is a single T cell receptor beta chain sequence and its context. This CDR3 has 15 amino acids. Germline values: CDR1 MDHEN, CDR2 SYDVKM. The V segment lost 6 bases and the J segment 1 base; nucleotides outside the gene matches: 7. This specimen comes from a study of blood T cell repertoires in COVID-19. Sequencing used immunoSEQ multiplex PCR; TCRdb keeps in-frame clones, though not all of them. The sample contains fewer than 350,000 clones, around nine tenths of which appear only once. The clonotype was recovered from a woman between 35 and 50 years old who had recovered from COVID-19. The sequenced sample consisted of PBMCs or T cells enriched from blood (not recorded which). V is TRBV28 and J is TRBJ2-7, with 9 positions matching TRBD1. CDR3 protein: CASSRDRGGSYEQYF. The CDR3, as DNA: TGTGCCAGCAGCAGAGACAGGGGGGGATCCTACGAGCAGTACTTC.